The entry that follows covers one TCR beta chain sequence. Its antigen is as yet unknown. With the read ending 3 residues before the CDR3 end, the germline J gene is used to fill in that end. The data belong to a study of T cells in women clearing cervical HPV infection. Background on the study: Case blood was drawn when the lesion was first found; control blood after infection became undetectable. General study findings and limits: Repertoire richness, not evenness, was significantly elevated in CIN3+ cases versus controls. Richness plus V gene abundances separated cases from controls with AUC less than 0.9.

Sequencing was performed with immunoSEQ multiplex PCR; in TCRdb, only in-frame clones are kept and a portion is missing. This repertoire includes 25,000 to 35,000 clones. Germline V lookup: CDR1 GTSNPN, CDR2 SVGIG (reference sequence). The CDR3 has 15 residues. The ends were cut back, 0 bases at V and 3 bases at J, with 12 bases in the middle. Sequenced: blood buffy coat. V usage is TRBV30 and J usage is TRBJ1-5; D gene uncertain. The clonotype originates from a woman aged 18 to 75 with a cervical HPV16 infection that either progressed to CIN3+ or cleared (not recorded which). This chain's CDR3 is CAWSVGGRYNQPQHF. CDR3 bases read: TGTGCCTGGAGTGTCGGAGGCAGGTACAATCAGCCC.